This TCR beta chain was found in a study of blood T cell repertoires in COVID-19. Sequenced by immunoSEQ multiplex PCR; TCRdb stores in-frame clones only, minus some. The table lists around 210,000 clones, 65% to 90% of them singletons, with 4.5% to 6% in the top ten. Patients at the Seattle site were enrolled during active infection and followed longitudinally. Material: peripheral blood. The receptor was derived from a man in his forties or fifties with COVID-19, enrolled during active disease.

CDR3 loop: CASSLQGAPDGYTF. In nucleotides, the CDR3 is TGTGCCAGCAGCTTGCAGGGGGCGCCGGATGGCTACACCTTC. The chain recombines TRBV5-6 with TRBJ1-2; the match to TRBD1 covers 8 bases. The CDR3 runs to 14 residues. J was trimmed by 6 bases and V by 1 base; bases with no gene match: 5. From germline, CDR1 is SGHDT and CDR2 YYEEEE.